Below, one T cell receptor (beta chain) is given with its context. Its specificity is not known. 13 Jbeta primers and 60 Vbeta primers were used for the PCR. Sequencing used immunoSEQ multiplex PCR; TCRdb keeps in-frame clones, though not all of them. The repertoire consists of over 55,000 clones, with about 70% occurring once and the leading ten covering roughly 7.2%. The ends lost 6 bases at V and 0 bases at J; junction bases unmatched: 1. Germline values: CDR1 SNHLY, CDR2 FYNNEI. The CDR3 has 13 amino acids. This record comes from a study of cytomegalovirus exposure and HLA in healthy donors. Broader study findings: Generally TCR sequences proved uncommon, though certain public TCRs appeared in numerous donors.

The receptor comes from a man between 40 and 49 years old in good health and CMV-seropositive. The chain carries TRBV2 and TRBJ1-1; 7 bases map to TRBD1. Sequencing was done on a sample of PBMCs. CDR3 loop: CASRGQMNTEAFF. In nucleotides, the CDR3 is TGTGCCAGCAGGGGACAGATGAACACTGAAGCTTTCTTT.